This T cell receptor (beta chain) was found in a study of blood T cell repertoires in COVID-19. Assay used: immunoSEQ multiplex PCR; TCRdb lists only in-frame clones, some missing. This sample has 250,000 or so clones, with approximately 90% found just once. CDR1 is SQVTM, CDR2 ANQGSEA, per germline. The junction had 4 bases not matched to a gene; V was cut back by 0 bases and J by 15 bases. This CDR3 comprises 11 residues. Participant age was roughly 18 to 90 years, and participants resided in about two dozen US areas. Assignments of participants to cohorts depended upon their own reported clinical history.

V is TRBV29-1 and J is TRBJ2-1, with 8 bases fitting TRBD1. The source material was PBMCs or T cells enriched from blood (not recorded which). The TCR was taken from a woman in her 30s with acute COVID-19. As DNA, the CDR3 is TGCAGCGTTGAAGAGGGGACAGGCACGTTCTTC. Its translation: CSVEEGTGTFF.